This paragraph reports one TCR beta chain. Its cognate antigen has yet to be identified. No base quality values were provided; no much bigger clone lies one nucleotide off. Taken from cysteine to phenylalanine, the CDR3 has 18 residues. Only CDR3 DNA is held: 54 bases, read in frame from base 1. V loses 8 bases at its end and J loses 5 bases; junction bases beyond the gene matches: 16. The germline V gene (reference sequence) gives CDR1 as MNHEY and CDR2 as SMNVEV. This specimen belongs to a study of blood T cell repertoires in COVID-19 (dated by TCRdb to about 2020). General notes on the study: Samples from collaborators originated in the United States, Italy and Spain and spanned both the acute and convalescent phases of COVID-19. The material from the prospective study consisted of cDNA or gDNA derived from T cells, B-cell-depleted T cells, or PBMCs. Subjects who had been exposed to COVID-19, were actively infected with it, or had recovered from it provided the deeply sampled blood TCRbeta repertoires that made up the dataset. The repertoires were released in a freely available public database meant as a resource for research on the immune response to SARS-CoV-2. The samples were drawn from the first 160 participants of the ongoing ImmuneRACE study and from 1,254 subjects provided by 6 global collaborators. The sample metadata nearly always contained a de-identified subject ID, COVID-19 status, age in years and sex. HLA class I and class II types, where available, came from metadata supplied by the sample provider rather than from assay-based typing.

The full study reports these points: Clinical and demographic metadata were provided uncurated, with the amount varying by source and participant.

Participants in the prospective study were aged roughly 18 to 100 years, lived in 24 United States geographic areas, and enrolled through a virtual design. In the prospective study, cohorts were assigned on the basis of participant-reported clinical history obtained from a screening survey and a study questionnaire. Recovered participants in ImmuneRACE Cohort 3 were defined as having two consecutive negative NP/OP PCR tests, clearance from a healthcare professional, or resolution of symptoms. In the prospective study, whole blood, serum and a nasopharyngeal or oropharyngeal swab were collected from each participant by mobile phlebotomists. Participants in the prospective study had the option to provide additional blood draws and questionnaires over a roughly two-month period. Before DNA extraction, blood samples from the prospective study were shipped at room temperature or frozen. The immunoSEQ Assay, a bias-controlled multiplex PCR, was used to amplify TCRbeta CDR3 regions from genomic DNA. As for how the authors treated the data: The number of nucleated cells in each sample was estimated from the amplification of reference gene primers within the assay. Sequence reads were collapsed and filtered to measure the absolute abundance of every unique TCRbeta CDR3 rearrangement. For each sample, productive Simpson clonality was calculated as the square root of Simpson's diversity index across productive rearrangements. What TCRdb holds here is the immuneACCESS table cut down to in-frame rearrangements. Part of the clones is not present; checked against another copy, under half of the missing clones reflect an unresolved V gene, and the others are unexplained. The V and J calls and clone size were taken over from that table, and D and trimming were inferred from the DNA. The sample data list some 390,000 clones, and approximately 90% of these were observed just once. About 1.1% of the sample belongs to the ten largest clones.

Material: PBMCs or T cells enriched from blood (not recorded which). The sequence was obtained from a man aged 25 to 40 who had recovered from COVID-19. The chain uses TRBV27 and TRBJ2-5; 14 junctional bases match TRBD2. The sequence in DNA is TGTGCCAGCTCTCAGGGACTAGCGGGAGTACTCCCAAGGGAGACCCAGTACTTC. Translated, this is CASSQGLAGVLPRETQYF.